The 8 T cell receptor beta chains listed next were all sequenced from one sample in a study of regulatory T cells in long-lasting Graves disease. Construction of TCR beta libraries relied on iRepertoire HTBI primers and on Arm-PCR targeting CDR3 regions. A single record per CDR3 protein comes from TCRdb applying MiXCR to the multiplex PCR reads. This table has about 470,000 distinct CDR3 sequences, 20% appearing once. Time point in this sample: persistent/refractory GD, antithyroid drugs over 5 years with positive TRAb. The TCR library was prepared using RNA isolated from PBMCs. The material sequenced was peripheral blood mononuclear cells (PBMCs), taken when the disease was refractory, from a patient treated with antithyroid drugs. These receptor sequences come from a female donor with Graves disease.

This clonotype was recorded a few times. The CDR3 sequence is CASRGLSGDANTEAFF. The CDR3 DNA is TGTGCCAGTAGGGGCCTGTCAGGGGATGCGAACACTGAAGCTTTCTTT. The chain employs TRBV19 and TRBJ1-1; D is possibly TRBD1 (6 bases). Per the germline V gene, CDR1 is LNHDA and CDR2 is SQIVND (reference sequence). CDR3 length: 16 amino acids. Deletions cut 6 bases from V and 1 base from J, with 18 bases between.

The rearrangement joins TRBV29-1 to TRBJ2-7; D possibly corresponds to TRBD1 (7 bases). In germline, CDR1 is SQVTM, CDR2 ANQGSEA. This CDR3 spans 15 amino acids. V lost 6 bases, J lost 0 bases, and 18 bases lay in between. The CDR3 protein is CSVIDREALSYEQYF. The CDR3 DNA reads TGCAGCGTCATAGACAGGGAGGCCCTCTCCTACGAGCAGTACTTC.

For this clonotype: This may be a read error, as it is one base from a much larger clone. The chain recombines TRBV7-8 with TRBJ2-7; D is undetermined. Germline V gene data show CDR1 as SGHVS and CDR2 as FQNEAQ. This CDR3 has 15 residues. CDR3 nucleotides: TGTGCCAGCACCGTCGCGGTGTGGAGCTCCTACGATCAGTACTTC. Amino acids: CASTVAVWSSYDQYF.

This clonotype showed up just a few times. The chain couples TRBV6-2 or TRBV6-3 to TRBJ1-1; a possible D gene is TRBD1 (5 bases). Trimming removed 4 bases from V and 0 bases from J, with 12 bases in between. CDR1 is MNHEY, CDR2 SVGEGT, per germline. The length of the CDR3 is 15 residues. Here the CDR3 DNA reads TGTGCCAGCAGTTCCGAACGGGGCATGAACACTGAAGCTTTCTTT. Protein sequence: CASSSERGMNTEAFF.

A note on this clonotype: Being one base from a much bigger clone, this may be a read error. The chain combines TRBV30 with TRBJ1-1; tentative D call: TRBD1 (6 bases). This CDR3 region has 15 residues. Germline V gene lookup returns CDR1 GTSNPN and CDR2 SVGIG (reference sequence). V lost 2 bases and J lost 0, with 13 bases in between. CDR3 DNA: TGTGCCTGGAGTATGGCAGACAGGTTGAACACTGAAGCTTTCTTT. This encodes CAWSMADRLNTEAFF.

V usage is TRBV12-3 or TRBV12-4 and J usage is TRBJ2-3; D is perhaps TRBD2 (5 bases). The germline V and J ends were trimmed by 5 bases and 3 bases, with 15 bases remaining between them. This CDR3 is 15 amino acids long. CDR3 coding DNA: TGTGCCAGCAGTCAGTCGGGGATAGAGACAGATACGCAGTATTTT. It translates to CASSQSGIETDTQYF.

V is TRBV19 and J is TRBJ2-7, with 13 bases identical to TRBD2. This CDR3 is 16 amino acids long. The junction had 7 bases not matched to a gene; V was cut back by 3 bases and J by 5 bases. CDR1 and CDR2 (germline): LNHDA, SQIVND (reference sequence). The CDR3 sequence: CASSISGLAGANEQYF. Written as DNA, the CDR3 is TGTGCCAGTAGTATTTCCGGACTAGCGGGAGCAAACGAGCAGTACTTC.

The rearrangement uses TRBV7-3 and TRBJ1-1; D not resolved. Trimming took off 5 bases at V and 1 base at J, with 8 bases between the two ends. The germline V gene has CDR1 SGHTA and CDR2 FQGTGA. The CDR3 totals 13 residues. CDR3 amino acids: CASSGYGNTEAFF. DNA for the CDR3: TGTGCCAGCAGCGGATATGGGAACACTGAAGCTTTCTTT.